This TCR beta chain comes out of a study of tumor-infiltrating lymphocytes in glioblastoma multiforme (TCRdb year 2017). Some background on the complete study: To test whether intratumoral genomic heterogeneity fosters TIL diversity, the study jointly examined somatic mutations, TIL diversity and immune response activity. What the authors observed across the whole study: The authors noted that sorting T cells into functional subsets, which was not done in this study, would be a future improvement. Generalizability is limited because the TCR and somatic mutation analysis included only one glioblastoma patient. RNA-based TCR sequencing may distort clone frequencies because T cells carry unequal numbers of TCR transcripts.

For peripheral blood mononuclear cells, total RNA was isolated with TRIzol reagent and then purified using the RNeasy kit. Every RNA sample had an RNA integrity number above 6.5 and an OD 260/280 ratio above 1.9. The V and J ends are trimmed by 5 bases and 5 bases, leaving 15 bases between them. There are 15 amino acids in the CDR3, from cysteine to phenylalanine inclusive. Of the read, only the CDR3 DNA is kept; its 45 bases are in frame from base 1. About this clonotype: No cognate antigen has been identified for it. There are no base qualities to consult, and no much larger clone falls within one base.

A modified ARM-PCR protocol with multiple V-beta primers and a C-beta primer was used to build TCRB libraries from RNA via three nested multiplex PCR rounds. TCRB-specific cDNA was synthesized from 0.5 ug total RNA with ProtoScript II Reverse Transcriptase and a C-beta primer. The description of the TCRB libraries did not include any unique molecular identifiers. In the third PCR, barcodes and adapters were added over around 24 cycles with Deep VentR (exo-) polymerase, after which 250-500 bp bands were gel purified. An Illumina HiSeq 2500 was used to sequence the TCRB libraries with 250 bp paired-end reads. The paper's processing steps were these. The reads were cleaned with Trimmomatic, merged with FLASH and assigned V, D and J segments with MiGEC before being analyzed in VDJtools. The Shannon-Wiener diversity index, calculated using VDJtools, was used to quantify repertoire diversity. TCRdb trimmed public reads at Q25 via fastp, called clones via MiXCR and kept in-frame beta chains. Every distinct CDR3 protein forms one entry, paired with its most common genes and DNA. These V and J calls originate from TCRdb's pipeline instead of the authors' own analysis. This sample has 20,000 or so distinct CDR3 sequences in its table, and roughly 64% of those were observed once. The ten largest clones take up approximately 20% of the sample.

This TCR came from a male donor with glioblastoma. Sequencing was performed on peripheral blood. Rearrangement joined TRBV12-3 or TRBV12-4 to TRBJ2-2; tentative D gene TRBD1, with 6 bases matching. The DNA reads TGTGCCAGCAGTCCACAGGGTATGGGAACCGGGGAGCTGTTTTTT. This gives the protein CASSPQGMGTGELFF.